These 15 T cell receptor beta chains originate from one sample sequenced in a study of cytomegalovirus exposure and HLA in healthy donors. The PCR contained 60 Vbeta and 13 Jbeta primers. TCRdb's table, derived via immunoSEQ multiplex PCR, lists solely in-frame clones and lacks some. This sample contains 60,000 to 75,000 clones. Sequenced sample: PBMCs. Receptors originate from a woman aged 30 to 39 in good health and CMV-seronegative.

V usage is TRBV30 and J usage is TRBJ2-3; 8 bases fit TRBD1. Germline V gene lookup returns CDR1 GTSNPN and CDR2 SVGIG (reference sequence). Germline trimming cut 7 bases from V and 4 bases from J; bases unmatched to any gene: 7. CDR3 length: 13 amino acids. CDR3 in amino acids: CASDQGAADTQYF. The CDR3 DNA reads TGTGCCTCCGACCAGGGGGCTGCAGATACGCAGTATTTT.

The chain recombines TRBV7-8 with TRBJ1-4, with 7 nucleotides matching TRBD1. CDR3 size: 15 residues. With 5 bases clipped from V and 2 bases from J, the junction kept 5 bases outside the gene matches. Germline V gene sequence: CDR1 SGHVS, CDR2 FQNEAQ. DNA of the CDR3: TGTGCCAGCAGCCCGACAGGGACTACTAATGAAAAACTGTTTTTT. It encodes CASSPTGTTNEKLFF. The entire variable domain, with the rest obtained from reference TRBV7-8 and TRBJ1-4, is as follows: GAGVSQSPRYKVAKRGQDVALRCDPISGHVSLFWYQQALGQGPEFLTYFQNEAQLDKSGLPSDRFFAERPEGSVSTLKIQRTQQEDSAVYLCASSPTGTTNEKLFFGSGTQLSVL.

The V gene is TRBV6-5, the J gene TRBJ1-2, with a tentative D call TRBD1 (5 bases). The length of the CDR3 is 13 residues. Germline-derived CDR1 and CDR2 are MNHEY and SVGAGI. The V end was cut by 6 bases, the J end by 2 bases, with 10 bases between. CDR3 loop: CASRPTANYGYTF. Here the CDR3 DNA reads TGTGCCAGCAGACCGACAGCGAACTATGGCTACACCTTC.

CDR3 residues: CASGSTRDRGRNEQYF. DNA for the CDR3: TGTGCCAGCGGGAGCACTAGGGACAGGGGGCGGAACGAGCAGTACTTC. V gene TRBV6-6 combines with J gene TRBJ2-7, with TRBD1 matching over 12 bases. This CDR3 comprises 16 residues. Losses at the gene ends were 8 bases for V and 5 bases for J; bases not matched to a gene: 13. CDR1 and CDR2 (germline): MNHNY, SVGAGI (reference sequence).

This chain uses TRBV27 with TRBJ1-2, with D perhaps matching TRBD1 (6 bases). Between the trimmed V and J ends, which lost 5 bases and 4 bases, there was a span of 20 bases. Per the germline V gene, CDR1 is MNHEY and CDR2 is SMNVEV (reference sequence). This CDR3 comprises 16 residues. The CDR3 DNA reads TGTGCCAGCAGTCCCGAGGACAGATCAAACCTCTATGGCTACACCTTC. This encodes CASSPEDRSNLYGYTF.

V is TRBV4-2 and J is TRBJ2-4; 7 nucleotides line up with TRBD1. The length of the CDR3 is 17 residues. J gave up 1 base and V 4 bases, and 10 bases lay outside the gene matches. The germline V gene encodes CDR1 LGHNA and CDR2 YNFKEQ. The CDR3 reads CASSPPHGTDAKNIQYF. The CDR3 DNA reads as TGTGCCAGCAGCCCGCCCCACGGGACAGACGCCAAAAACATTCAGTACTTC.

The chain has TRBV5-1 and TRBJ2-1; the match to TRBD1 covers 9 bases. In germline, CDR1 is SGHRS, CDR2 YFSETQ. V dropped 0 bases and J dropped 14; count of bases not matched to a gene: 3. The CDR3 totals 12 residues. CDR3 sequence reads: CASSLDRGREFF. CDR3 nucleotides: TGCGCCAGCAGCTTGGACAGGGGGCGCGAGTTCTTC.

This chain links TRBV5-1 with TRBJ2-5; 7 positions match TRBD1. J was trimmed by 2 bases and V by 0 bases; bases with no gene match: 1. The CDR3 contains 14 residues. The germline CDR1 and CDR2 sequences are SGHRS and YFSETQ. CDR3 DNA: TGCGCCAGCAGCTTGGGGGGACAGCAAGAGACCCAGTACTTC. Residues: CASSLGGQQETQYF.

The chain carries TRBV6-5 and TRBJ2-7; 8 bases map to TRBD2. J gave up 0 bases and V 0 bases, and 4 bases lay outside the gene matches. Germline CDR1 MNHEY, CDR2 SVGAGI. This CDR3 region has 16 residues. The CDR3 DNA reads TGTGCCAGCAGTTACTCAGGAGCGGGGGACTCCTACGAGCAGTACTTC. This sequence encodes CASSYSGAGDSYEQYF.

The J gene is TRBJ2-5, the V gene TRBV29-1, with 7 positions matching TRBD1. With 1 base clipped from V and 5 bases from J, the junction kept 10 bases outside the gene matches. Germline CDR1 and CDR2: SQVTM and ANQGSEA. The length of the CDR3 is 15 residues. In nucleotides, the CDR3 is TGCAGCGTTGAAGTGTATAGACTACAGGGGGAGACCCAGTACTTC. It yields the protein CSVEVYRLQGETQYF.

V and J are TRBV27 and TRBJ1-1, with 7 bases lining up with TRBD1. Germline V gene sequence: CDR1 MNHEY, CDR2 SMNVEV (reference sequence). The ends lost 0 bases at V and 2 bases at J; junction bases unmatched: 6. This CDR3 contains 16 residues. CDR3 protein: CASSLSPDRVNTEAFF. In nucleotides, the CDR3 is TGTGCCAGCAGTTTATCTCCCGACAGGGTCAACACTGAAGCTTTCTTT.

V is TRBV7-9 and J is TRBJ2-5, with 9 positions matching TRBD2. The CDR3 is 16 residues long. V dropped 4 bases and J dropped 5; count of bases not matched to a gene: 11. Germline V gene sequence: CDR1 SEHNR, CDR2 FQNEAQ (reference sequence). CDR3 residues: CASSYLVASGMETQYF. CDR3 DNA: TGTGCCAGCAGCTACTTAGTGGCTAGCGGGATGGAGACCCAGTACTTC.

This sequence joins TRBV4-2 and TRBJ1-5, with TRBD1 matching 8 bases. This CDR3 has 15 amino acids. The J segment lost 0 bases and the V segment lost 4 bases, leaving 2 bases of the junction unmatched. Per the germline V gene, CDR1 is LGHNA and CDR2 is YNFKEQ. The chain's CDR3 is CASSRTGNSNQPQHF. In nucleotides, the CDR3 is TGTGCCAGCAGCCGGACAGGGAATAGCAATCAGCCCCAGCATTTT.

The chain recombines TRBV6-1 with TRBJ2-2, with D maybe TRBD2 (5 bases). Germline assignment: CDR1 MNHNS and CDR2 SASEGT. This CDR3 has 17 amino acids. V was clipped by 2 bases and J by 1 base, with 14 bases between them. In DNA, the CDR3 is TGTGCCAGCAGTGAATACCCCCCGAGGGAGAACACCGGGGAGCTGTTTTTT. Protein: CASSEYPPRENTGELFF.

The chain carries TRBV5-1 and TRBJ2-7; possible D gene TRBD2, 6 bases. V was trimmed by 2 bases and J by 2 bases, leaving 14 bases between them. The CDR3 is 15 amino acids. Germline V gives CDR1 SGHRS, CDR2 YFSETQ. CDR3 nucleotides: TGCGCCAGCAGCTTACAGGCTGCGGGAACCTACGAGCAGTACTTC. This codes for CASSLQAAGTYEQYF. Supplemented by reference TRBV5-1 and TRBJ2-7, the full variable domain reads KAGVTQTPRYLIKTRGQQVTLSCSPISGHRSVSWYQQTPGQGLQFLFEYFSETQRNKGNFPGRFSGRQFSNSRSEMNVSTLELGDSALYLCASSLQAAGTYEQYFGPGTRLTVT.